This TCR beta chain emerged from a study of T cell responses to AZD1222 COVID-19 vaccine. Clones were sequenced by immunoSEQ multiplex PCR, and TCRdb holds only the in-frame ones, with some missing. The table includes tens of thousands of clones, about 81% detected once. This CDR3 is 14 amino acids long. The V and J ends lost 3 bases and 1 base, in that order; junction bases with no gene match: 3. The germline CDR1 and CDR2 sequences are SGDLS and YYNGEE. This sample comprised peripheral blood, obtained on day 0 of AZD1222 vaccination. The gene calls are TRBV9 and TRBJ2-5, with 7 positions matching TRBD2. This TCR came from an adult in good health. As DNA, the CDR3 is TGTGCCAGCAGCGCGGGGACTACCCAAGAGACCCAGTACTTC. This encodes CASSAGTTQETQYF.